A selection of T cell receptor beta chains follows, all from one sample in a study of vaccination effects on CD4 cells after COVID-19. No antigen has been identified for these receptors. Profiling relied on immunoSEQ multiplex PCR, and the TCRdb table lists in-frame clones only, not all of them. The table records 25,000 to 35,000 clones, under 80% of them present only once. The input for sequencing was CD4+ T cells from PBMCs cultured with a peptide pool, taken before COVID-19 vaccination. The receptors stem from a human donor who had a prior SARS-CoV-2 infection. CDR3s leave out the opening cysteine and the closing phenylalanine or tryptophan. Each record gives: J gene, D gene, V gene, CDR3 protein. D genes are given only for firm matches.

TRBJ2-1 NA TRBV10-3 AISENNEQF
TRBJ2-7 TRBD1 TRBV19 ASSGTATTEQY
TRBJ2-3 TRBD2 TRBV13 ASSLGAGGPDTQY
TRBJ2-7 TRBD2 TRBV6-5 ASRGSGTYEQY
TRBJ2-7 TRBD1 TRBV5-1 AIPSLRRGIRDEQY
TRBJ2-3 NA TRBV10-3 AISNPTRTDTQY
TRBJ2-5 NA TRBV2 ASRDLEETQY
TRBJ1-2 NA TRBV24-1 ATLVEYGYT
TRBJ1-5 NA TRBV9 ASSADIDQPQH
TRBJ2-7 TRBD2 TRBV18 ASSPYSAGGSSYEQY
TRBJ2-4 NA TRBV7-2 ASSPDGLRGRNIQY
TRBJ2-3 NA TRBV4-2 ASSQRRGDTQY
TRBJ2-7 NA TRBV18 ASSPTSELYEQY
TRBJ2-2 NA TRBV6-2/TRBV6-3 ASSYSASVTGELF
TRBJ1-5 NA TRBV12-3/TRBV12-4 ASSLGNNQPQH
TRBJ2-7 TRBD2 TRBV4-1 ASSHPPRGSYEQY
TRBJ2-7 TRBD2 TRBV3-1/TRBV3-2 ASSFLAGYEQY
TRBJ1-4 NA TRBV27 ASSRAANEKLF
TRBJ2-3 NA TRBV6-5 ASSSQRPDSTDTQY
TRBJ1-2 TRBD1 TRBV28 ASGTGGDYGYT
TRBJ1-4 TRBD1 TRBV30 AWAYRGPQKLF
TRBJ2-7 NA TRBV30 AWSVSGYGYEQY